This TCR beta chain was observed in a study of T cells in Graves' hyperthyroidism and ophthalmopathy. This CDR3 region has 19 residues. CDR1 and CDR2 (germline): KGHSH, LQKENI. Trimming removed 0 bases from V and 3 bases from J, with 24 bases in between. TCR beta CDR3 regions were amplified from RNA transcripts. Researchers ran a first-round RT-PCR on the TCR CDR3 using the HTBI primer set. TCRdb fed the multiplex PCR reads into MiXCR, producing one record per CDR3 protein. The sample gives hundreds of thousands of distinct CDR3 sequences, about 15% of which show up once; roughly 7.4% is in the top ten. This clonotype was counted between two and nine times.

J is TRBJ2-7 and V is TRBV18, with D perhaps TRBD1 or TRBD2 (7 bases each). The sequenced sample was blood. The source of this sequence is a woman younger than 35 with Graves' hyperthyroidism. Written as DNA, the CDR3 is TGTGCCAGCTCACCACCGAACGGGGGGAGAGGGACAGTTTACTACGAGCAGTACTTC. It is translated as CASSPPNGGRGTVYYEQYF.